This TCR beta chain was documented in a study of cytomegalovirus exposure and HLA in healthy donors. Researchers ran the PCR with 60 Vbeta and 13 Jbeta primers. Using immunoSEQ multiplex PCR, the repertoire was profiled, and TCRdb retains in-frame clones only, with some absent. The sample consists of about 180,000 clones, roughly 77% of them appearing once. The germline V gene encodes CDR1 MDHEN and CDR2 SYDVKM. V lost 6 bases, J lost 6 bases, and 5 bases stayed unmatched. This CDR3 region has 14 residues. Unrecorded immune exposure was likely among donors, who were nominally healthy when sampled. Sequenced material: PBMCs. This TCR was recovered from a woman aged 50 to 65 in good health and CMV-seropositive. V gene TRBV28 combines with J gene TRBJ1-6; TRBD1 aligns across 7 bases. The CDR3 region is CASRVDRPNSPLHF. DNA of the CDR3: TGTGCCAGCAGGGTGGACAGGCCTAATTCACCCCTCCACTTT.